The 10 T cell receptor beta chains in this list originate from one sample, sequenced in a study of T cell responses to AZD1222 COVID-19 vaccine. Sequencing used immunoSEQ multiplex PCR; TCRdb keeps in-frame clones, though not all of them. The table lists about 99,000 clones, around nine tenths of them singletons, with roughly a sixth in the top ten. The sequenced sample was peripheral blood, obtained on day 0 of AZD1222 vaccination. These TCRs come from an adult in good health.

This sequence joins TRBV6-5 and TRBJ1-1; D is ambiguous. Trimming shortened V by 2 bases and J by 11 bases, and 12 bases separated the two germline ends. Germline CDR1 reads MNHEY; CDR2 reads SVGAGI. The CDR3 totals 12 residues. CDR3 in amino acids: CASSYPGIVAFF. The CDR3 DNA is TGTGCCAGCAGTTACCCGGGCATTGTTGCTTTCTTT.

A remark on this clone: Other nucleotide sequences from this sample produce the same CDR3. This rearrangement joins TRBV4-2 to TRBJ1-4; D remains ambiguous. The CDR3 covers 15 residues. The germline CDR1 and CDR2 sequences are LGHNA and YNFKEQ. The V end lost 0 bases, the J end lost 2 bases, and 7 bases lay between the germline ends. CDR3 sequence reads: CASSQDRATNEKLFF. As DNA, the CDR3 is TGTGCCAGCAGCCAAGACCGGGCCACTAATGAAAAACTGTTTTTT.

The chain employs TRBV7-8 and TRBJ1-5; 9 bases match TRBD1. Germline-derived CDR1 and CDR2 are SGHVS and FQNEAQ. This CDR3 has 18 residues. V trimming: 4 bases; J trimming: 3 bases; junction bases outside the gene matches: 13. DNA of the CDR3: TGTGCCAGCAGCTCAGACAAGGACAGGGGTAAGGACAATCAGCCCCAGCATTTT. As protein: CASSSDKDRGKDNQPQHF.

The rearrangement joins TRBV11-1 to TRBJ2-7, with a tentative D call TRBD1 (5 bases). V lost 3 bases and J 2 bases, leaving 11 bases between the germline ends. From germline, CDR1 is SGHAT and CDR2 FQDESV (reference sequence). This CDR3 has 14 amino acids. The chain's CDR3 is CASSFLQVPYEQYF. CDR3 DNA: TGTGCCAGCAGCTTCTTACAGGTTCCCTACGAGCAGTACTTC. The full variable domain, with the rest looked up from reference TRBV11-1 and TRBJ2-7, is EAEVAQSPRYKITEKSQAVAFWCDPISGHATLYWYRQILGQGPELLVQFQDESVVDDSQLPKDRFSAERLKGVDSTLKIQPAELGDSAMYLCASSFLQVPYEQYFGPGTRLTVT.

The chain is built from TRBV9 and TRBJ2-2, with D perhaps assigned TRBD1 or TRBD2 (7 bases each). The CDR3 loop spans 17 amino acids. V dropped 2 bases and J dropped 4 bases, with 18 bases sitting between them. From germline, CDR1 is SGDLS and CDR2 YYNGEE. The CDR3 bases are TGTGCCAGCAGCGTCCTTTCAGGGGGGGATAGCACCGGGGAGCTGTTTTTT. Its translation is CASSVLSGGDSTGELFF.

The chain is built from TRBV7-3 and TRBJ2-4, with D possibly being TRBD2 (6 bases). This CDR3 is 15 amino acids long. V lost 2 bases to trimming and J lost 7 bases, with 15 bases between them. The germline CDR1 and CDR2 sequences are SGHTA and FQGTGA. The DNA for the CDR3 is TGTGCCAGCAGCTTAGGGGGGACCCTTTCTAACATTCAGTACTTC. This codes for CASSLGGTLSNIQYF. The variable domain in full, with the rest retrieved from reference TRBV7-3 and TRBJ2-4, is GAGVSQTPSNKVTEKGKYVELRCDPISGHTALYWYRQSLGQGPEFLIYFQGTGAADDSGLPNDRFFAVRPEGSVSTLKIQRTERGDSAVYLCASSLGGTLSNIQYFGAGTRLSVL.

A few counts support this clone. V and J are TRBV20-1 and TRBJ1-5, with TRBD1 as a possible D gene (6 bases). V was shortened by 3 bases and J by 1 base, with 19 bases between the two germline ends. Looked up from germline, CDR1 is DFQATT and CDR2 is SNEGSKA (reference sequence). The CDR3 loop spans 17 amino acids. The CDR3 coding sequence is TGCAGTGCTAGTAGGGGGAGTCGAGGGTTCAGCAATCAGCCCCAGCATTTT. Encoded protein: CSASRGSRGFSNQPQHF.

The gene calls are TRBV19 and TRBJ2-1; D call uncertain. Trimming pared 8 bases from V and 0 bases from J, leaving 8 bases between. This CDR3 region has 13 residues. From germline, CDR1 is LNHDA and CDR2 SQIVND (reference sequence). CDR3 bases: TGTGCCAGTCACGAGAGCTCCTACAATGAGCAGTTCTTC. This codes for CASHESSYNEQFF.

The CDR3 loop is CASSPGRGVGSGNTIYF. The CDR3 DNA is TGTGCCAGCAGCCCGGGACGCGGCGTGGGGTCTGGAAACACCATATATTTT. The genes are TRBV5-4 and TRBJ1-3; perhaps TRBD1 as D (5 bases). V was clipped by 4 bases and J by 1 base, with 18 bases between them. The CDR3 totals 17 residues. Per germline, CDR1 SGHNT and CDR2 YYREEE (reference sequence).

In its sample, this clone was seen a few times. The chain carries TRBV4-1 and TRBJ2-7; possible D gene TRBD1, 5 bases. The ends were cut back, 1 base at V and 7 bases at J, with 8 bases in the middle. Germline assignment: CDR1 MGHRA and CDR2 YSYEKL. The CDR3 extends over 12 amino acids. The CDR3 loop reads CASSQGGEEQYF. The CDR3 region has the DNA TGCGCCAGCAGCCAAGGGGGCGAGGAGCAGTACTTC.